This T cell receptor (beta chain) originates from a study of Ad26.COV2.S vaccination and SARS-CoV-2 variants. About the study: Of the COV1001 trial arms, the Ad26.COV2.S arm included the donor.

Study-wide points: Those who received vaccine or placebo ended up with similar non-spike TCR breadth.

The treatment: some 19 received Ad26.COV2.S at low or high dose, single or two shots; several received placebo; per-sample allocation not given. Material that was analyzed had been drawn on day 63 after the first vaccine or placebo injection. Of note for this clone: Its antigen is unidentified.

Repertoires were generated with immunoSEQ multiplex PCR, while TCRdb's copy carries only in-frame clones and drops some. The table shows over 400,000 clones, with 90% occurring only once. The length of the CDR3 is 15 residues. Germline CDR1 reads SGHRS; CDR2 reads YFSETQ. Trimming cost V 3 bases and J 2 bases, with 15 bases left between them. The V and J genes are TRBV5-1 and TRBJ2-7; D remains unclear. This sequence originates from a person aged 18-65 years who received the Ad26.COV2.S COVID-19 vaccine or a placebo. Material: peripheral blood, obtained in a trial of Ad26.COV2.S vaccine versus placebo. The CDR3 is CASSSYAGPAYEQYF. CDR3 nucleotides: TGCGCCAGCAGCTCGTATGCCGGGCCAGCCTACGAGCAGTACTTC.